These 27 T cell receptor beta chains were sequenced from one sample in a study of shared T cell receptors in the human thymus. Repertoires were generated with immunoSEQ multiplex PCR, while TCRdb's copy carries only in-frame clones and drops some. The table lists about 660,000 clones, 70% to 90% of them singletons, with about 0.0094% in the top ten. Another study also made use of these data, one on human thymus T cells.

Specimen: thymocytes. These TCRs come from a boy younger than two with a congenital heart defect.

V and J are TRBV5-1 and TRBJ1-1; D is unclear. Germline V gene data show CDR1 as SGHRS and CDR2 as YFSETQ. Trimming shortened V by 6 bases and J by 0 bases, and 15 bases separated the two germline ends. CDR3 length: 15 amino acids. For the CDR3, the DNA is TGCGCCAGCAAAATCCCCGAGCCATTGAACACTGAAGCTTTCTTT. Amino acid sequence: CASKIPEPLNTEAFF.

As regards this clone: Other DNA sequences in this specimen translate into the identical CDR3. The J gene is TRBJ2-7, the V gene TRBV28, with D unresolved. The CDR3 runs to 12 residues. CDR1 is MDHEN, CDR2 SYDVKM, per germline. The V gene lost 2 bases and the J gene lost 3 bases, with 5 bases spanning the gap. CDR3 in amino acids: CASSLPHYEQYF. CDR3 DNA sequence: TGTGCCAGCAGTTTACCCCACTACGAGCAGTACTTC.

The rearrangement links TRBV28 to TRBJ2-7; D ambiguous. V was cut by 0 bases and J by 0 bases, with 6 bases left in between. The CDR3 is made up of 14 amino acids. Germline CDR1 reads MDHEN; CDR2 reads SYDVKM. The chain's CDR3 is CASSLWQHSYEQYF. The CDR3 nucleotides read TGTGCCAGCAGTTTATGGCAACACTCCTACGAGCAGTACTTC.

The chain is built from TRBV14 and TRBJ2-3; TRBD2 aligns across 8 bases. V lost 0 bases, J lost 0 bases, and 8 bases stayed unmatched. This CDR3 has 18 residues. Germline V gene sequence: CDR1 SGHDN, CDR2 FVKESK. DNA for the CDR3: TGTGCCAGCAGCCAAGACCCGGAGGCGGGAGGAAGCACAGATACGCAGTATTTT. As protein: CASSQDPEAGGSTDTQYF.

The sample holds a few counts of this clone. The V gene is TRBV7-9, the J gene TRBJ1-3, with 10 bases fitting TRBD1. V lost 5 bases, J lost 2 bases, and 6 bases stayed unmatched. Germline CDR1 SEHNR, CDR2 FQNEAQ (reference sequence). The CDR3 runs 16 residues. CDR3 loop: CASSPRQGATGNTIYF. The CDR3 nucleotides read TGTGCCAGCAGCCCCAGACAGGGGGCGACTGGAAACACCATATATTTT.

The chain joins TRBV11-2 to TRBJ2-2, with 7 bases lining up with TRBD2. Germline loops: CDR1 SGHAT, CDR2 FQNNGV. Germline trimming cut 3 bases from V and 5 bases from J; bases unmatched to any gene: 15. The CDR3 totals 18 residues. The CDR3 loop reads CASSFLPEGRVSTGELFF. In DNA, the CDR3 is TGTGCCAGCAGCTTCCTCCCGGAGGGGAGGGTATCGACCGGGGAGCTGTTTTTT.

The rearrangement joins TRBV11-2 to TRBJ1-2, with D uncertain. Germline V gives CDR1 SGHAT, CDR2 FQNNGV. V was trimmed by 1 base and J by 5 bases, leaving 11 bases between them. The CDR3 consists of 14 residues. The CDR3, as DNA: TGTGCCAGCAGCTTAGCCCGTGCGGGGTATGGCTACACCTTC. Its translation: CASSLARAGYGYTF.

The chain has TRBV6-5 and TRBJ1-2, with D maybe TRBD1 (5 bases). Trimming left V 4 bases short and J 6 bases short, with 21 bases between. Germline CDR1 MNHEY, CDR2 SVGAGI. The CDR3 extends over 16 amino acids. CDR3 DNA: TGTGCCAGCAGTTGGTCCAGACAGACCGGTTTCGATGGCTACACCTTC. It codes for CASSWSRQTGFDGYTF.

The V and J genes are TRBV6-5 and TRBJ1-1; D is possibly TRBD1 (6 bases). Looked up from germline, CDR1 is MNHEY and CDR2 is SVGAGI. This CDR3 contains 13 residues. Trimming removed 2 bases from V and 3 bases from J, with 7 bases in between. The DNA of the CDR3 is TGTGCCAGCAGTTACGAGGGGGACACTGAAGCTTTCTTT. The encoded protein is CASSYEGDTEAFF.

The rearrangement joins TRBV4-1 to TRBJ1-4; D remains ambiguous. The V gene lost 2 bases and the J gene lost 1 base, with 8 bases spanning the gap. Germline V lookup: CDR1 MGHRA, CDR2 YSYEKL. The CDR3 runs 15 residues. In DNA, the CDR3 is TGCGCCAGCAGCCAATCCACCGGAACTAATGAAAAACTGTTTTTT. It specifies CASSQSTGTNEKLFF.

CDR3 sequence (DNA): TGTGCCAGCAGTGGGTGGAGAATTGGAAATCAGCCCCAGCATTTT. It translates to CASSGWRIGNQPQHF. The gene calls are TRBV2 and TRBJ1-5; D gene ambiguous. Trimming left V 4 bases short and J 4 bases short, with 14 bases between. CDR3 length: 15 residues. Germline loops: CDR1 SNHLY, CDR2 FYNNEI.

This chain connects TRBV5-6 to TRBJ2-2; D is uncertain. The ends were cut back, 4 bases at V and 2 bases at J, with 12 bases in the middle. Looked up from germline, CDR1 is SGHDT and CDR2 is YYEEEE. The CDR3 length is 15 residues. The CDR3 bases are TGTGCCAGCAGCCGCGAGCCTGCAAACACCGGGGAGCTGTTTTTT. Protein product: CASSREPANTGELFF.

The V and J genes are TRBV21-1 and TRBJ1-3. TRBV21-1 is annotated as a pseudogene. The CDR3 sequence is 12 residues long. The CDR3 region is CASTGAGGTIYF. As DNA, the CDR3 is TGTGCCAGCACCGGAGCTGGCGGCACCATATATTTT.

The chain has TRBV12-5 and TRBJ1-2; the match to TRBD1 covers 8 bases. Trimming at V came to 4 bases and at J to 6 bases, leaving 13 bases not matched to a gene. Germline loops: CDR1 LGHNT, CDR2 FRNRAP. CDR3 length equals 16 residues. The CDR3 loop is CASGSDQGAHRDGYTF. The CDR3 DNA is TGTGCTAGTGGTTCCGATCAGGGGGCGCATCGGGATGGCTACACCTTC.

CDR3 nucleotides: TGTGCCAGCAGCCAAGGGACAGGGGCCTGTATCGGCAATCAGCCCCAGCATTTT. It encodes CASSQGTGACIGNQPQHF. V and J are TRBV11-3 and TRBJ1-5; TRBD1 matches at 10 bases. Germline V CDR1 and CDR2: SGHNT, YENEEA. Trimming removed 5 bases from V and 2 bases from J; junction bases left unmatched: 12. The CDR3 length is 18 residues.

The rearrangement uses TRBV19 and TRBJ2-1; 8 nucleotides line up with TRBD1. CDR3 length: 11 amino acids. Germline lookup yields CDR1 LNHDA and CDR2 SQIVND (reference sequence). Losses at the gene ends were 9 bases for V and 7 bases for J; bases not matched to a gene: 2. Here the CDR3 DNA reads TGTGCCAGCAGACAGGGGAATGAGCAGTTCTTC. Amino acid sequence: CASRQGNEQFF.

The V call is TRBV7-9, the J call TRBJ1-3; 12 nucleotides align to TRBD1. J gave up 2 bases and V 5 bases, and 4 bases lay outside the gene matches. Germline assignment: CDR1 SEHNR and CDR2 FQNEAQ (reference sequence). The CDR3 is 16 residues long. CDR3 loop: CASSPGQGAPGNTIYF. Here the CDR3 DNA reads TGTGCCAGCAGCCCGGGACAGGGGGCACCTGGAAACACCATATATTTT.

The gene calls are TRBV15 and TRBJ2-2; 12 nucleotides line up with TRBD2. Germline CDR1 LNHNV, CDR2 YYDKDF (reference sequence). This CDR3 has 16 amino acids. Trimming took 3 bases from V and 1 from J; bases not matched to a gene: 0. CDR3 in DNA: TGTGCCACCAGCAGGGGACTAGCGGGGAACACCGGGGAGCTGTTTTTT. This codes for CATSRGLAGNTGELFF.

The chain is built from TRBV14 and TRBJ2-5; 14 bases match TRBD2. Germline V gene lookup returns CDR1 SGHDN and CDR2 FVKESK. The CDR3 is made up of 18 amino acids. Losses at the gene ends were 4 bases for V and 5 bases for J; bases not matched to a gene: 12. CDR3 coding DNA: TGTGCCAGCAGCCCCGGGACTAGCGGGGGCCGGAGGGAGGAGACCCAGTACTTC. Amino acids: CASSPGTSGGRREETQYF.

The V call is TRBV6-1, the J call TRBJ2-5, with unresolved D. The CDR3 is 12 residues long. V gave up 6 bases and J gave up 1 base, with 6 bases separating them. Germline CDR1 is MNHNS and CDR2 is SASEGT. CDR3 DNA: TGTGCCAGCAGGGCAGTCCAAGAGACCCAGTACTTC. It encodes CASRAVQETQYF.

The genes are TRBV2 and TRBJ1-1; the match to TRBD1 covers 9 bases. Trimming removed 6 bases from V and 9 bases from J; junction bases left unmatched: 11. From germline, CDR1 is SNHLY and CDR2 FYNNEI. CDR3 length: 14 amino acids. The CDR3 nucleotides are TGTGCCAGCAGCAATGGGACAGGGATGGGTAAAGCTTTCTTT. Translating gives CASSNGTGMGKAFF.

As to this clone: At one of its ends the junction is not consistent with the germline gene, which may arise from a read error. The chain is built from TRBV28 and TRBJ2-5; 8 bases align to TRBD2. Germline V CDR1 and CDR2: MDHEN, SYDVKM. There are 13 residues in the CDR3. The CDR3 loop reads CASLSGGQGTQYF. CDR3 coding DNA: TGTGCCAGCCTCTCGGGAGGGCAAGGGACCCAGTACTTC.

The chain uses TRBV5-8 and TRBJ2-1; D gene unclear. Looked up from germline, CDR1 is SGHTS and CDR2 is YDEGEE. The CDR3 runs 15 residues. The ends were cut back, 4 bases at V and 0 bases at J, with 11 bases in the middle. DNA for the CDR3: TGTGCCAGCAGCCGTGACTCAAGCTCCTACAATGAGCAGTTCTTC. Translation: CASSRDSSSYNEQFF.

This chain uses TRBV5-6 with TRBJ2-1, with 7 positions matching TRBD1. V was pared by 7 bases and J by 0 bases, with 4 bases of the junction left unmatched. The CDR3 spans 14 residues. Germline CDR1 is SGHDT and CDR2 is YYEEEE. CDR3 bases: TGTGCCAGCGCAGCAGGGGGCTCCTACAATGAGCAGTTCTTC. This codes for CASAAGGSYNEQFF.

Remarks on this clone: One end of the junction varies from germline; a read error may be responsible. The rearrangement links TRBV9 to TRBJ1-2, with unresolved D. This CDR3 comprises 15 residues. Germline-derived CDR1 and CDR2 are SGDLS and YYNGEE. CDR3 DNA: TGTGCCAGCACAGCCATGTGGGGAGCTAACTATGGCTACCCCTTC. It translates to CASTAMWGANYGYPF.

The V call is TRBV10-3, the J call TRBJ2-3; 14 bases are shared with TRBD2. Germline V gene data show CDR1 as ENHRY and CDR2 as SYGVKD. This CDR3 is 20 amino acids long. V was clipped by 5 bases and J by 0 bases; unmatched bases: 13. The CDR3 spells CAISSKTSGRAGYSTDTQYF. As DNA, the CDR3 is TGTGCCATCAGTAGTAAGACTAGCGGGAGGGCCGGGTATAGCACAGATACGCAGTATTTT.

The V call is TRBV7-8, the J call TRBJ2-7, with 11 bases fitting TRBD2. There are 15 residues in the CDR3. From germline, CDR1 is SGHVS and CDR2 FQNEAQ. With V trimmed by 2 bases and J by 1 base, 1 base remained unmatched. The CDR3 DNA reads as TGTGCCAGCAGCTTACTAGCGGGAGGTTCCTACGAGCAGTACTTC. It yields the protein CASSLLAGGSYEQYF.